The clone carrying this TCR beta chain showed up just once. Its antigen is not identified. The sample belongs to a study of T cells in localized non-small cell lung cancer. This table comes from immunoSEQ multiplex PCR, and its TCRdb copy is limited to in-frame clones, with some not included. The sample lists some 80,000 clones, roughly 86% occurring once. Trimming left V 8 bases short and J 5 bases short, with 15 bases between. CDR1 is SQVTM, CDR2 ANQGSEA, per germline. CDR3 length: 12 residues. The study, taken as a whole, reports: Adjacent uninvolved lung had the highest clonality, suggesting focused antigen responses. Adjacent lung was found to contain a median approximately 50 of the top 100 tumor clones.

This clonotype was obtained from a man aged 35-69 years with stage I lung adenocarcinoma. The material sequenced was peripheral blood, taken before any cancer treatment. The genes are TRBV29-1 and TRBJ2-5; a possible D gene is TRBD1 (6 bases). CDR3 DNA sequence: TGCAGCTTAATACAGGGAGCGGAGACCCAGTACTTC. This encodes CSLIQGAETQYF.